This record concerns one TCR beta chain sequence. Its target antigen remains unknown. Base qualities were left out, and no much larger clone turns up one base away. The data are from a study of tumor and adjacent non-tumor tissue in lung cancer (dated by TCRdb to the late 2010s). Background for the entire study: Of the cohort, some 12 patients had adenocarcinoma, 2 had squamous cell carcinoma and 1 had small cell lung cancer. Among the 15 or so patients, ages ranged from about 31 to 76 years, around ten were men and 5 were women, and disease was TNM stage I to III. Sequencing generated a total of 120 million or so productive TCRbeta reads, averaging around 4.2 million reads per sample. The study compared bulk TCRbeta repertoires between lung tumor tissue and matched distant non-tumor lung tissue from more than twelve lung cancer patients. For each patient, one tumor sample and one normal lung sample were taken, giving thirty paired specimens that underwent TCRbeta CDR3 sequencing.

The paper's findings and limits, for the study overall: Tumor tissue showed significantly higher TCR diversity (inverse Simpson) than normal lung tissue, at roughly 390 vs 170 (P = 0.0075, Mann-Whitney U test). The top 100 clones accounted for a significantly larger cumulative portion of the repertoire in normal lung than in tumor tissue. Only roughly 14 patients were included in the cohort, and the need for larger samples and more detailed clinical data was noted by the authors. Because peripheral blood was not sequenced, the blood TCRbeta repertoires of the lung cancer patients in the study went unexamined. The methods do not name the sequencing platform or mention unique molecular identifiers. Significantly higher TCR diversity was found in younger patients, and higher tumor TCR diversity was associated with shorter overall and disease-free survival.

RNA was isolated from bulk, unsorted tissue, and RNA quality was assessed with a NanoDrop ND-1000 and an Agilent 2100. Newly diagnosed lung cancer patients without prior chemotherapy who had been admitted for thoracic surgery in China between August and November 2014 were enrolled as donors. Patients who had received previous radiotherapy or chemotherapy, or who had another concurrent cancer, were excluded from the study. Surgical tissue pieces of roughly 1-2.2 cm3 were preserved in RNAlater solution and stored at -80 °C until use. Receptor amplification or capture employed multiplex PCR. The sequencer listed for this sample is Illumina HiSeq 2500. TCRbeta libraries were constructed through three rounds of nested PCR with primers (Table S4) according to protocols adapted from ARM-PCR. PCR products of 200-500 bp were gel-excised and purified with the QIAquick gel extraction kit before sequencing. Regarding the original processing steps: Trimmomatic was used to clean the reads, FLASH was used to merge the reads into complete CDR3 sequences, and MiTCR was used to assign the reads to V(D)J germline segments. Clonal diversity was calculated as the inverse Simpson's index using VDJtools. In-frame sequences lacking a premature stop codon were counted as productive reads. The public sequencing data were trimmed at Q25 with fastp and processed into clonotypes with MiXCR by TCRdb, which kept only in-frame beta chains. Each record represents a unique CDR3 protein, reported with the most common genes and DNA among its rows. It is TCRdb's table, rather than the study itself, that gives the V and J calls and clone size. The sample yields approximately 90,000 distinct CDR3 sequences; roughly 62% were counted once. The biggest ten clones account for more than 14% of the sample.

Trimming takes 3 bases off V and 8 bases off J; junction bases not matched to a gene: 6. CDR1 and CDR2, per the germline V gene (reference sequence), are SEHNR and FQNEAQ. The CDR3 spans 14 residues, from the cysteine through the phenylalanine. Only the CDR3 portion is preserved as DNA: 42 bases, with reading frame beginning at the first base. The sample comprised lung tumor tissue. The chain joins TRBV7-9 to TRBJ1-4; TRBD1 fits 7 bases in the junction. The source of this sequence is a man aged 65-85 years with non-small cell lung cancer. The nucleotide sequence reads TGTGCCAGCAGCTTGACAGGGACCGGCGAAAAACTGTTTTTT. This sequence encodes CASSLTGTGEKLFF.